This entry concerns a single T cell receptor beta chain. These gene names are mouse names. Read coverage stops 1 residue before the CDR3 terminus; the germline J gene supplies the remainder. These data are taken from a study of tissue T cells after allogeneic stem cell transplantation. The CDR3 runs to 11 residues. The V end was cut by 4 bases, the J end by 4 bases, with 8 bases between. The germline V gene encodes CDR1 GKSSPN and CDR2 SITVG. Time point specified: mouse harvest day 14 after allogeneic transplant. The graft held 10^6 splenic CD5+ T cells and 10^7 T-cell-depleted bone marrow cells. Tissues came from B6→BALB/c major-mismatch GVHD mice at day 7 or 14. Assay: immunoSEQ multiplex PCR; the TCRdb copy retains only in-frame clones and omits some. The profile shows over 5,500 clones, 48% of them singletons.

The chain has TRBV31 and TRBJ2-7, with D possibly being TRBD1 (5 bases). This sequence was found in a female BALB/c mouse given C57BL/6 T cells with graft-versus-host disease after an allogeneic hematopoietic cell transplant. Material for sequencing was gut tissue. CDR3 bases read: TGTGCCTGGACCTCAGGGTATGAACAGTAC. Translation: CAWTSGYEQY. The entire CDR3 sequence reads CAWTSGYEQYF.